What follows describes a single T cell receptor beta chain. This clone has only a few counts. The clone's antigen remains unknown. There are no base qualities to consult, and no much larger clone falls within one base. CDR3 length: 13 amino acids, cysteine to phenylalanine. Only the CDR3 portion is preserved as DNA: 39 bases, with reading frame beginning at the first base. CDR1 and CDR2 were assigned from the germline V gene (reference sequence) as WNHNN and SYGVQD. The junction carries 8 bases between V and J, which are trimmed by 0 bases and 6 bases respectively. The receptor library was made with the immunoSEQ multiplex PCR assay. As stored in TCRdb, this immuneACCESS dataset retains in-frame rearrangements with V and J assigned. A fraction of the clones does not appear; measured against another copy, unresolved V genes explain less than half of the discrepancy, and the remainder lacks a known reason. The sample contains tens of thousands of clones, 85% to 95% of them found a single time. 0.68% of the sample is in the top ten clones.

The data derive from a study of T cell changes during pregnancy in multiple sclerosis (dated by TCRdb to about 2019). About the investigation overall: In women with multiple sclerosis, the researchers looked at how the T cell repertoire shifted as pregnancy progressed.

The receptor was isolated from a female donor with multiple sclerosis, enrolled in a pregnancy study. The sequences come from CD4+ T cells from peripheral blood mononuclear cells, collected in the third trimester of pregnancy. Here the chain combines TRBV10-1 and TRBJ1-1, with the identity of the D gene unclear. This receptor has the CDR3 CASSESRLAEAFF. The DNA is TGCGCCAGCAGTGAGTCGCGGTTAGCTGAAGCTTTCTTT.